This T cell receptor beta chain comes out of a study of cytomegalovirus exposure and HLA in healthy donors (dated by TCRdb to about 2017). Study-level background: An earlier analysis of several hundred of the donors reported approximately 300 Gb of sequence data and 117 million unique TCR beta sequences obtained from around 180 million T cells. Roughly 300 gigabases of sequencing data and around 87 million unique TCR sequences were included in an early release covering about 700 HLA-typed donors. Among the approximately 420 genotyped donors, 75% to 90% belonged to the genetic ancestry cluster associated with self-reported Caucasian donors. The aim of the study was to test whether cataloging public T cell receptors could identify signatures of past pathogen exposure. The study profiled the T cell repertoires of about 640 subjects by immunosequencing and related them to cytomegalovirus serostatus. A separate validation cohort of approximately 120 different subjects was used in addition to the approximately 610-subject first cohort. High-throughput TCR immunosequencing, statistical association of individual TCRs with disease status, and machine learning were combined to predict cytomegalovirus infection status. In a later analysis, previously published TCR beta repertoires from more than 500 donors were re-analyzed and high-resolution HLA genotyping was added so that TCR occurrence patterns could be studied. Rather than drawing on any new phenotypic data, the later analysis identified candidate immune exposures from TCR beta sequences and the way those sequences occurred across donors. To decide whether each TCR beta V gene segment behaved as functional or pseudogenic, an earlier analysis of nearly 600 of the donors relied on high-throughput TCR beta sequencing. Alongside the repertoire data, information on donor age, sex, ethnicity and CMV serostatus was compiled. Genome-wide SNP genotypes for about 55% of the roughly 670 donors were used in a later genetic analysis, which treated that subset as a discovery cohort. Every repertoire in the discovery cohort had been generated on one and the same sequencing platform. HLA typing included class I and class II loci at four-digit resolution. Typing coverage varied by locus: about 620-640 donors for A, B, C, DRB1 and DQB1; approximately 560 for DQA1; around 610 for DPA1; about 450 for DPB1. Because of strong linkage in the cohort, 4 to 6 DR-DQ haplotypes were treated as single units for association and clustering. Among about 400 genotyped donors of the cohort, an average of roughly 230,000 unique TCR beta nucleotide sequences was sequenced per donor, of which roughly 18% were non-productive. The investigation overall reported the following: Some IMGT-functional V segments, including TRBV6-2 and TRBV6-3, could not be told apart with the 87-base-pair reads, so those segments were excluded. Several of the top co-occurrence clusters appeared to be linked to parvovirus B19, influenza, CMV and Epstein-Barr virus, according to a later analysis. While some public TCRs were present in many individuals, most TCR sequences turned up only very rarely across donors. Most CMV-associated TCR beta chains appeared to be HLA-restricted in a later analysis, and the HLA associations seemed to be driven largely by CMV exposure. At a false discovery rate of 0.05, a later analysis linked 15,000 to 20,000 TCR beta sequences to specific HLA alleles. Compared with the approximately 670-donor mean, donors in an Asian-associated ancestry cluster had fewer N-insertions in productive TCRs, according to a later genetic analysis. According to the authors, the approach could potentially be generalized to other disease states and immunological phenotypes. Compared with equally common non-associated chains, HLA-associated TCR beta chains in a later analysis were more clonally expanded and had lower generation probabilities. A later analysis found that TCR association rates varied across HLA loci, with DRB1 alleles showing the most associated TCRs and HLA-C alleles the fewest. Broadly in line with IMGT annotations, most TCR beta V segments showed up in productive rearrangements about 87% or about 30% of the time in an earlier analysis of several hundred of the donors. A total of 150 or so TCR beta chains were listed by the study as associated with cytomegalovirus. Assigning TCR associations to individual alleles was difficult when HLA alleles, especially DR and DQ, strongly co-occurred. In this cohort, only TCR beta chains were sequenced, and detectable features were limited by the absence of alpha or paired-chain data. In vitro tests confirmed that three of the cytomegalovirus-associated TCR beta chains recognize cytomegalovirus antigens. Because some donors lacked HLA typing at each locus, the association tests relied only on the typed subset. An association between a missense DCLRE1C variant and V-gene and J-gene trimming of TCR beta chains was found in a later genetic analysis and replicated in an independent cohort. A further reported finding was that TCR beta sequences accurately predicted the HLA-A and HLA-B alleles for most subjects in the first cohort. The classifier was reported to diagnose cytomegalovirus status with high specificity and sensitivity in both the original cohort and the validation cohort. Because counts were too low, about 18 rarely observed V segments, including chromosome 9 orphons, were excluded from the earlier analysis of fewer than 650 of the donors. The sequencing pipeline was judged likely to have produced a cluster of highly shared sequence variants as a technical artifact. Linkage disequilibrium might explain the correlated functional status among segregating V segments, but an unknown experimental factor could not be ruled out. The presence/absence analyses assumed that sequencing depth was roughly uniform across donors, and that assumption may not be true. CMV serostatus was the only immune exposure information available for the cohort.

Library preparation used the immunoSEQ multiplex PCR assay. For the multiplex PCR, a mixture combining 60 forward primers for TCR Vbeta segments and 13 reverse primers for TCR Jbeta segments was used. The CDR3 region of rearranged TCR beta genes was amplified from genomic DNA with a multiplex PCR assay. On the Illumina HiSeq System, the amplified TCR beta libraries were sequenced as 87-base-pair reads. In the authors' own workflow: A later analysis counted 75 million to 100 million unique TCR beta chains across the 650 to 700 repertoires, and around 12 million of these chains were shared by at least two donors. To remove PCR and sequencing errors, raw reads were error-corrected and collapsed into unique sequences using a nearest-neighbor algorithm that merged closely related sequences. Alignment of CDR3 sequences to IMGT reference sequences was used to assign V, D and J gene segments. For a sequence to be retained, a match of at least six nucleotides was required to both a V gene segment and a J gene segment. A rearrangement counted as productive if the CDR3 had no stop codons and remained in frame with V and J, and every other rearrangement counted as non-productive. Following IMGT convention, CDR3 was defined as the stretch from the second conserved V-encoded cysteine up to the conserved J-encoded phenylalanine. The earlier analysis of 587 of the donors excluded sequences that lacked an unambiguous match to a single V gene segment. An earlier analysis of 587 of the donors called V segments functional above 56.7% productive rearrangements and segregating when the between-donor standard deviation exceeded 5%. A statistical classification framework was developed to diagnose cytomegalovirus status using the catalog of TCR beta chain sequences. In a later analysis, TCR nucleotide sequences were compared against IMGT/GENE-DB human TR gene sequences so that V and J genes could be assigned. Using the TCRdist pipeline, a later analysis assigned CDR3 sequences along with most-parsimonious VDJ recombination scenarios. In a later analysis, each TCR beta chain was defined by its CDR3 amino acid sequence together with its V-gene family, and reads without a unique V-gene family were excluded. As a way to deal with suspected cross-contamination and a sequencing artifact, a later analysis dropped 640 or so nucleotide sequences that were highly shared and had low generation probability. In a later analysis, a clonal expansion index for each public chain was calculated from normalized within-repertoire ranks of inferred template counts. In a later analysis, generation probabilities were computed with a VDJ recombination model fitted to out-of-frame rearrangements, and the resulting probabilities were checked against IGoR. In a later analysis, hypergeometric tests were used to score TCR-TCR, TCR-HLA and TCR-CMV co-occurrence, with a repertoire-size bias correction applied to TCR pairs. False discovery rates were estimated in a later analysis by permuting HLA or CMV assignments 20 times. In a later analysis, co-occurring TCRs were grouped with DBSCAN, and TCRdist sequence similarity was added when clustering was performed within HLA-allele-positive subsets. Repertoires with fewer than 30,000 or more than 120,000 public chains were left out of co-occurrence clustering, as were five repertoires with anomalous nucleotide sharing. This is the immuneACCESS table as TCRdb keeps it, with only in-frame sequences that have V and J called. A part of the clones is gone; compared with another copy, unresolved V genes explain less than half, and the rest is unexplained. D and trimming come from the DNA, and the V and J calls and clone size come from that table. The sample table records 100,000 to 150,000 clones; over 75% of these occur just once. The ten largest clones capture under 7% of the sample.

The cohort was made up of 666 healthy bone marrow donors. All cohort members were sampled while nominally healthy, although unrecorded immune exposures were likely present. The donor was CMV seropositive and was included in the group of approximately 310 seropositive cohort members. A peripheral blood sample was collected from each donor, and TCR beta sequencing was performed on peripheral blood mononuclear cells. The Qiagen DNeasy Blood Extraction Kit was used to extract genomic DNA from the blood cell samples. As to this clone: Its specific antigen is unknown. It has no much larger one-base neighbor in the sample; base qualities were not kept.

The junction shows trimming of 5 bases on V and 1 base on J, plus 8 bases between the germline ends. The CDR1 and CDR2 encoded by the germline V gene (reference sequence) are LNHDA and SQIVND. The CDR3 contains 13 residues, cysteine and phenylalanine counted. This entry keeps only the CDR3 DNA: 39 bases, framed from base 1. The chain uses TRBV19 and TRBJ1-2; TRBD1 is possibly the D segment (6 matching bases). Sequences were obtained from PBMCs. The clonotype was recovered from a woman aged 40 to 55 in good health and CMV-seropositive. The nucleotides read TGTGCCAGTAGTTCACAGGGTAACTATGGCTACACCTTC. Its protein is CASSSQGNYGYTF.